This T cell receptor (beta chain) is drawn from a study of control samples from healthy donors and cancer patients. Only in-frame clones appear in the TCRdb table, and some are missing; sequencing was by immunoSEQ multiplex PCR. The sample lists about 120,000 clones; 85% to 90% were seen once. The V gene's germline CDR1 is DFQATT and CDR2 SNEGSKA (reference sequence). V lost 7 bases to trimming and J lost 5 bases, with 11 bases between them. CDR3 size: 11 residues. The chain recombines TRBV20-1 with TRBJ1-2; the D is unclear. The material sequenced was blood. This TCR derives from a man aged 30 to 45 in good health. CDR3 coding DNA: TGCAGTGTTGGTCGGTGGTATGGCTACACCTTC. Translation gives CSVGRWYGYTF.